Below, 11 T cell receptor beta chains from the same sample are listed, as sequenced in a study of cytomegalovirus exposure and HLA in healthy donors (dated by TCRdb to the late 2010s). Libraries were built with the immunoSEQ multiplex PCR assay. For the multiplex PCR, a mixture combining 60 forward primers for TCR Vbeta segments and 13 reverse primers for TCR Jbeta segments was used. This immuneACCESS table, as held by TCRdb, lists in-frame sequences with V and J called but not all clones. Of the missing ones, under half trace to an unresolved V gene in checked studies; the others have no known cause. The table for this sample lists approximately 140,000 clones; 70% to 85% of them were counted only once. 3.5% to 5% of the sample belongs to the ten largest clones. The specimen sequenced was PBMCs. The receptors here all came from a man aged 35-49 years in good health and CMV-seropositive.

The rearrangement uses TRBV6-6 and TRBJ2-7; no firm D call. CDR3 size: 12 residues. Deletions cut 6 bases from V and 0 bases from J, with 6 bases between. Germline CDR1 is MNHNY and CDR2 is SVGAGI (reference sequence). CDR3 nucleotide sequence: TGTGCCAGCAGCCAGAACTCCTACGAGCAGTACTTC. Encoded protein: CASSQNSYEQYF.

The rearrangement uses TRBV19 and TRBJ1-5; 8 bases fit TRBD1. Trimming at V came to 5 bases and at J to 3 bases, leaving 6 bases not matched to a gene. The CDR3 has 15 residues. The germline CDR1 and CDR2 sequences are LNHDA and SQIVND (reference sequence). CDR3 in amino acids: CASSQRTGPNQPQHF. CDR3 in DNA: TGTGCCAGTAGTCAGCGGACAGGGCCCAATCAGCCCCAGCATTTT.

V gene TRBV29-1 combines with J gene TRBJ2-1; D gene ambiguous. The CDR3 totals 16 residues. CDR1 and CDR2 from the germline V gene are SQVTM and ANQGSEA. Trimming stripped 0 bases from V and 0 bases from J, with 12 bases between. CDR3 residues: CSVEDPKRSSYNEQFF. In DNA, the CDR3 is TGCAGCGTTGAAGACCCGAAGAGGAGCTCCTACAATGAGCAGTTCTTC.

This chain connects TRBV11-2 to TRBJ2-3; 12 bases map to TRBD2. Germline trimming cut 2 bases from V and 2 bases from J; bases unmatched to any gene: 11. This CDR3 spans 19 amino acids. CDR1 and CDR2 (germline): SGHAT, FQNNGV. The CDR3 is CASSLRRKTSGGNTDTQYF. CDR3 sequence (DNA): TGTGCCAGCAGCTTACGCCGTAAGACTAGCGGGGGAAACACAGATACGCAGTATTTT.

V usage is TRBV18 and J usage is TRBJ1-2; no clear D. V lost 3 bases and J 2 bases, leaving 13 bases between the germline ends. Germline-derived CDR1 and CDR2 are KGHSH and LQKENI. The CDR3 runs 15 residues. CDR3 nucleotides: TGTGCCAGCTCACCCCCTAATGAACAGAACTATGGCTACACCTTC. This encodes CASSPPNEQNYGYTF.

This rearrangement joins TRBV4-3 to TRBJ1-2; a possible D gene is TRBD1 (6 bases). CDR1 and CDR2 from the germline V gene are LGHNA and YSLEER. CDR3 length: 15 amino acids. Trimming left V 4 bases short and J 3 bases short, with 15 bases between. The CDR3 coding sequence is TGCGCCAGCAGCCGCGAACAGGGATTTTACTATGGCTACACCTTC. This gives the protein CASSREQGFYYGYTF.

The V and J genes are TRBV30 and TRBJ1-2; no clear D gene. Trimming removed 2 bases at V and 8 bases at J, with 15 bases between. The CDR3 consists of 13 residues. Germline V gene sequence: CDR1 GTSNPN, CDR2 SVGIG (reference sequence). This chain's CDR3 is CAWSPRGSSGYTF. CDR3 coding DNA: TGTGCCTGGAGTCCCCGAGGTAGTTCGGGCTACACCTTC.

The chain couples TRBV7-2 to TRBJ2-4; 11 bases are a match to TRBD2. The germline CDR1 and CDR2 sequences are SGHTA and FQGNSA. V was clipped by 3 bases and J by 0 bases; unmatched bases: 10. The CDR3 runs 19 residues. As DNA, the CDR3 is TGTGCCAGCAGCTTTAGCGGGAGGGCCGAGGGTTTAGCCAAAAACATTCAGTACTTC. Translated, it gives CASSFSGRAEGLAKNIQYF. Drawing the rest from reference TRBV7-2 and TRBJ2-4, the complete variable domain is GAGVSQSPSNKVTEKGKDVELRCDPISGHTALYWYRQSLGQGLEFLIYFQGNSAPDKSGLPSDRFSAERTGGSVSTLTIQRTQQEDSAVYLCASSFSGRAEGLAKNIQYFGAGTRLSVL.

The chain uses TRBV27 and TRBJ1-1; D not resolved. CDR3 length equals 13 residues. V lost 6 bases, J lost 1 base, and 9 bases lay in between. Germline assignment: CDR1 MNHEY and CDR2 SMNVEV (reference sequence). The CDR3 protein is CASRGAGNTEAFF. Written as DNA, the CDR3 is TGTGCCAGCAGGGGAGCAGGGAACACTGAAGCTTTCTTT.

This chain connects TRBV7-6 to TRBJ2-5; no clear D gene. Germline CDR1 reads SGHVS; CDR2 reads FNYEAQ. CDR3 size: 14 residues. Trimming pared 1 base from V and 9 bases from J, leaving 15 bases between. Written as DNA, the CDR3 is TGTGCCAGCAGCTTAGTGGTCGCCCATGAGGCCCAGTACTTC. It codes for CASSLVVAHEAQYF.

The chain is built from TRBV7-8 and TRBJ2-7; TRBD2 agrees at 7 bases. CDR1 and CDR2 from the germline V gene are SGHVS and FQNEAQ. The CDR3 length is 15 residues. The J segment lost 5 bases and the V segment lost 5 bases, leaving 12 bases of the junction unmatched. CDR3 sequence: CASSPWGGNENEQYF. DNA of the CDR3: TGTGCCAGCAGCCCTTGGGGGGGGAACGAGAACGAGCAGTACTTC.